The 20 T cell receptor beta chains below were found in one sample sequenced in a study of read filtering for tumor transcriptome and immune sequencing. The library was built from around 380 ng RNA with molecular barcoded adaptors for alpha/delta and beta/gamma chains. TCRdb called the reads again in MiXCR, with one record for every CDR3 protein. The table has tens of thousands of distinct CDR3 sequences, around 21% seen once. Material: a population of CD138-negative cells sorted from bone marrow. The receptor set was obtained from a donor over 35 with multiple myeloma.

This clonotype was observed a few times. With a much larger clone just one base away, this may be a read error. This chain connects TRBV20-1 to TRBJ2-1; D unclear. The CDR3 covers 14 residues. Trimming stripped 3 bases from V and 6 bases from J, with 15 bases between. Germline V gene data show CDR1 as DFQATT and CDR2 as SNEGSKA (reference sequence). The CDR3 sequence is CSARDLASANEQFF. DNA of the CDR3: TGCAGTGCTAGGGACCTTGCCTCCGCCAATGAGCAGTTCTTC.

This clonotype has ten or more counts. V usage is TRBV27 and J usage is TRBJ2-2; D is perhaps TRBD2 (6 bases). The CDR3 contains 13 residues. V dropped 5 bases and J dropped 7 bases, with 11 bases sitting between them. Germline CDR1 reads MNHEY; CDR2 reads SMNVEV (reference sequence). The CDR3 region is CASSGGEYGELFF. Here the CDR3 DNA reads TGTGCCAGCAGTGGCGGGGAGTACGGGGAGCTGTTTTTT.

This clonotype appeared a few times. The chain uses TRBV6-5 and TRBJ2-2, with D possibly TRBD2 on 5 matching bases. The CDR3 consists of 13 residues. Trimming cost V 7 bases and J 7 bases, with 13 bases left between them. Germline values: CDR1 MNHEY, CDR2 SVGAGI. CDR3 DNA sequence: TGTGCCAGCAAGAGAGGGCCGGGCGGGGAGCTGTTTTTT. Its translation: CASKRGPGGELFF.

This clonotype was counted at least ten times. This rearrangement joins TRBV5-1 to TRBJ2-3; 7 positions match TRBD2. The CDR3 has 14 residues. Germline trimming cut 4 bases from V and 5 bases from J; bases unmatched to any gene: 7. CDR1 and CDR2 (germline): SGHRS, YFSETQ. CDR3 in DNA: TGCGCCAGCAGCCCCAAAGGGAGGGAAGATACGCAGTATTTT. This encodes CASSPKGREDTQYF.

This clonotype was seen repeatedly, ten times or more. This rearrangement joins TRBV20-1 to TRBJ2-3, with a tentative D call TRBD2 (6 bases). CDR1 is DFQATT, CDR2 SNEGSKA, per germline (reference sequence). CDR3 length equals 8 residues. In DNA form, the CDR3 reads TGCAAAGGGGACTCACAGTATTTT. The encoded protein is CKGDSQYF.

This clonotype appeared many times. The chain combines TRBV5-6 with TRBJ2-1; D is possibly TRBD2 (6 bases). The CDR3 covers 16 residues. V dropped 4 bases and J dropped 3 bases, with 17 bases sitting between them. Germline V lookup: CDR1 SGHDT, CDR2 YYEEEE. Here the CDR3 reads CASSSLLIGSYNEQFF. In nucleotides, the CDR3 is TGTGCCAGCAGCAGCCTCCTGATCGGGAGCTACAATGAGCAGTTCTTC. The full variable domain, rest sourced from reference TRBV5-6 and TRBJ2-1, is DAGVTQSPTHLIKTRGQQVTLRCSPKSGHDTVSWYQQALGQGPQFIFQYYEEEERQRGNFPDRFSGHQFPNYSSELNVNALLLGDSALYLCASSSLLIGSYNEQFFGPGTRLTVL.

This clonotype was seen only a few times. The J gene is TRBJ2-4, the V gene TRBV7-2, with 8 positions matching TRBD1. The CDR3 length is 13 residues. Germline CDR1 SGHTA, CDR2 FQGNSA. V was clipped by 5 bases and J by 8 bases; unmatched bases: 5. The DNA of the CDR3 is TGTGCCAGCAGCCAGGGACAGGAAGACATTCAGTACTTC. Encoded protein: CASSQGQEDIQYF.

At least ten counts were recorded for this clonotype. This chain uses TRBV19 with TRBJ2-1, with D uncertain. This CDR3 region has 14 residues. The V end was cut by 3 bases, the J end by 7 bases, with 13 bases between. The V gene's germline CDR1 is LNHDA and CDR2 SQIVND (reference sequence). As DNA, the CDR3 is TGTGCCAGTAGTATCAAGGCCGCGAGAAATGAGCAGTTCTTC. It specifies CASSIKAARNEQFF.

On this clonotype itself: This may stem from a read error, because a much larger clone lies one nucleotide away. CDR3 loop: CASGIGSGFATEAFF. In nucleotides, the CDR3 is TGCGCCAGCGGTATCGGGTCGGGGTTTGCCACTGAAGCTTTCTTT. The chain has TRBV5-1 and TRBJ1-1, with unresolved D. Germline values: CDR1 SGHRS, CDR2 YFSETQ. CDR3 length: 15 residues. V was clipped by 7 bases and J by 4 bases, with 20 bases between them.

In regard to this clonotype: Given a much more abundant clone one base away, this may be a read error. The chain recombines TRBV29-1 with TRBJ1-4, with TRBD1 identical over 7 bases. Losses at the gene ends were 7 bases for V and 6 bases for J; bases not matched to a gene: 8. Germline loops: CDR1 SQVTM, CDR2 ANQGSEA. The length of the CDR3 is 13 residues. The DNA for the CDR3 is TGCAGCGCCGGACAGGAAGGGGATGAAAAACTGTTTTTT. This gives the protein CSAGQEGDEKLFF. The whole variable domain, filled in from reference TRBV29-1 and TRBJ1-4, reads SAVISQKPSRDICQRGTSLTIQCQVDSQVTMMFWYRQQPGQSLTLIATANQGSEATYESGFVIDKFPISRPNLTFSTLTVSNMSPEDSSIYLCSAGQEGDEKLFFGSGTQLSVL.

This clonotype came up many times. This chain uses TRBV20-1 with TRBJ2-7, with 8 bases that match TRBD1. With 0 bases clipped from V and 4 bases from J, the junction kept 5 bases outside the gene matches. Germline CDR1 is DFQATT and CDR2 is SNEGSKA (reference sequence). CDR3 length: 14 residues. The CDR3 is CSARDRDRLYEQYF. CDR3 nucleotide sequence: TGCAGTGCTAGAGATCGGGACAGGTTGTACGAGCAGTACTTC.

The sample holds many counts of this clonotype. CDR3 sequence reads: CSVQRPGTDTQYF. CDR3 DNA: TGCAGCGTCCAACGACCCGGGACAGATACGCAGTATTTT. The V gene is TRBV29-1, the J gene TRBJ2-3; D is undetermined. Germline CDR1 SQVTM, CDR2 ANQGSEA. The V end lost 6 bases, the J end lost 3 bases, and 13 bases lay between the germline ends. This CDR3 has 13 residues.

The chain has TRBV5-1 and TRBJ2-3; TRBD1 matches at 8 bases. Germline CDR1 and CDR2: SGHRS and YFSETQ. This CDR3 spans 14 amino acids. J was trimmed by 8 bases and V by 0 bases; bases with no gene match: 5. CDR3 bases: TGCGCCAGCAGCTTGGAATTTACAGGGGGTACGCAGTATTTT. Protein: CASSLEFTGGTQYF.

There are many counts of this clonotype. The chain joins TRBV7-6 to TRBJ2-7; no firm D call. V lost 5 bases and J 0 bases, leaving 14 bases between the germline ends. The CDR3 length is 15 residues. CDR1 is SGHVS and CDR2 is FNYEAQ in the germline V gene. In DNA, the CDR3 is TGTGCCAGCAGCACCGCATCAGGCCCCTCCTACGAGCAGTACTTC. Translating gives CASSTASGPSYEQYF.

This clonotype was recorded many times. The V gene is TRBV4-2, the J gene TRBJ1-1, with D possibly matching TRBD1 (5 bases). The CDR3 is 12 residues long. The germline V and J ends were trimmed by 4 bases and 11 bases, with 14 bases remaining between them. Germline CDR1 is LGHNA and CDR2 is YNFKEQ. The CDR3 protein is CASSPAGLGAFF. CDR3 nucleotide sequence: TGTGCCAGCAGCCCAGCAGGGCTCGGGGCTTTCTTT.

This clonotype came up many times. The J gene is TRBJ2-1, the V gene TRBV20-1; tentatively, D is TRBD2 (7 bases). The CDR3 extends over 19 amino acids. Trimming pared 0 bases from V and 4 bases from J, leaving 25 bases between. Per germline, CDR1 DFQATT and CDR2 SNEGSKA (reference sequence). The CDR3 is CSARDRGGAGFLKYNEQFF. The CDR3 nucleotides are TGCAGTGCTAGAGATCGCGGGGGCGCGGGCTTTCTAAAGTACAATGAGCAGTTCTTC.

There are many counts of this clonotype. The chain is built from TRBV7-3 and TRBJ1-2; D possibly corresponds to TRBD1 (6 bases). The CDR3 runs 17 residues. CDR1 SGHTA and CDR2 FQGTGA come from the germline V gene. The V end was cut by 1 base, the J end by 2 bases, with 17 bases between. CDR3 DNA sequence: TGTGCCAGCAGCTTAATTCCGACCAGGGGTCTGAACTATGGCTACACCTTC. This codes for CASSLIPTRGLNYGYTF.

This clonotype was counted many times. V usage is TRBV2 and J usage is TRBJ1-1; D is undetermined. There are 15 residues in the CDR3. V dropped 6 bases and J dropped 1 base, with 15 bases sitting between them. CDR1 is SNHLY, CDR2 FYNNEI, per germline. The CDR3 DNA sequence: TGTGCCAGCAGACGCGGGAGCACTGGGAACACTGAAGCTTTCTTT. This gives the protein CASRRGSTGNTEAFF. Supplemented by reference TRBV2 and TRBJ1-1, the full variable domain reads EPEVTQTPSHQVTQMGQEVILRCVPISNHLYFYWYRQILGQKVEFLVSFYNNEISEKSEIFDDQFSVERPDGSNFTLKIRSTKLEDSAMYFCASRRGSTGNTEAFFGQGTRLTVV.

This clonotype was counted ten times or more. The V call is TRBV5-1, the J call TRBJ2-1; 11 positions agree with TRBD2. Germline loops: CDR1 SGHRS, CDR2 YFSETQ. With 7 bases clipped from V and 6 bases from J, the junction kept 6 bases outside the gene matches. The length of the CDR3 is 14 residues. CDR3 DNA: TGCGCCAGCGCCGGGACTAGCGGATCCAATGAGCAGTTCTTC. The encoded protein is CASAGTSGSNEQFF. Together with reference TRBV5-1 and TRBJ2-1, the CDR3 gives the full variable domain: KAGVTQTPRYLIKTRGQQVTLSCSPISGHRSVSWYQQTPGQGLQFLFEYFSETQRNKGNFPGRFSGRQFSNSRSEMNVSTLELGDSALYLCASAGTSGSNEQFFGPGTRLTVL.

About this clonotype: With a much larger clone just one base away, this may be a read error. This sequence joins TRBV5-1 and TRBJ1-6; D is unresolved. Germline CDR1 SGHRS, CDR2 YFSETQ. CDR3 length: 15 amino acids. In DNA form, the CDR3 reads TGCGCCAGCAGCTTGGAGGTGGCGGATAATTCACCCCCCCACTTT. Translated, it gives CASSLEVADNSPPHF.